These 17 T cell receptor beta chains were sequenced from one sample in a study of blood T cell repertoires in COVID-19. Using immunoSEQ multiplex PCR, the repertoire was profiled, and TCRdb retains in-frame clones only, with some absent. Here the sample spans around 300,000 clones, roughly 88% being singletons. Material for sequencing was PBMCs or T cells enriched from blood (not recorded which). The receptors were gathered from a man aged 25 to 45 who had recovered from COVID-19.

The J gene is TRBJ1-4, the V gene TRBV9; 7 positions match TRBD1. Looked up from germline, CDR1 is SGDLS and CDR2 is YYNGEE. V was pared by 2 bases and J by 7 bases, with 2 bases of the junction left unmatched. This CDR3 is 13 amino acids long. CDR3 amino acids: CASSVPGGEKLFF. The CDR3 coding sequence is TGTGCCAGCAGCGTTCCAGGGGGTGAAAAACTGTTTTTT. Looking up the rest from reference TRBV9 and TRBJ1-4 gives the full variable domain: DSGVTQTPKHLITATGQRVTLRCSPRSGDLSVYWYQQSLDQGLQFLIQYYNGEERAKGNILERFSAQQFPDLHSELNLSSLELGDSALYFCASSVPGGEKLFFGSGTQLSVL.

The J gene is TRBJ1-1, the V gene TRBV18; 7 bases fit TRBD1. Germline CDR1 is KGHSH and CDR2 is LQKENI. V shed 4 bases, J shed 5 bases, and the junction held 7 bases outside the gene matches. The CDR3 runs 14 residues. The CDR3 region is CASSLDRLGTEAFF. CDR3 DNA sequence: TGTGCCAGCTCACTGGACAGGTTGGGAACTGAAGCTTTCTTT.

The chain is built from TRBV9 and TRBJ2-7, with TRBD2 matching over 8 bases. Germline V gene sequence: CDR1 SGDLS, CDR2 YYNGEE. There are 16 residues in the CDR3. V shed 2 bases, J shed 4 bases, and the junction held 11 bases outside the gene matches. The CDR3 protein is CASSVSSGYQGYEQYF. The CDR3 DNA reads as TGTGCCAGCAGCGTTTCTAGCGGGTACCAAGGATACGAGCAGTACTTC.

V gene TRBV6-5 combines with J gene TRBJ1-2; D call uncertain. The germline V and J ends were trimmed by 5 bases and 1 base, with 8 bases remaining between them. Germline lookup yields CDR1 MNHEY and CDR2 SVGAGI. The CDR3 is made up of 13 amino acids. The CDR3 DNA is TGTGCCAGCAGTCGAGATTTTAACTATGGCTACACCTTC. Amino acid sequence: CASSRDFNYGYTF.

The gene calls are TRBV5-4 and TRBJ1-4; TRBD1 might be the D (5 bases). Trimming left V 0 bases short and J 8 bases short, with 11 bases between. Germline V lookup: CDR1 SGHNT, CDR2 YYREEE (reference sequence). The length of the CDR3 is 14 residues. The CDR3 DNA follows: TGTGCCAGCAGCTTGGCTCAGGGTGGAGAAAAACTGTTTTTT. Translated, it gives CASSLAQGGEKLFF.

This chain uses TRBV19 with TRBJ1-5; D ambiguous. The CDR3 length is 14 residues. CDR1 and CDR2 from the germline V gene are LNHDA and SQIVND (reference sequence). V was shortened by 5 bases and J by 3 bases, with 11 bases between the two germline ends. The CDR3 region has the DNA TGTGCCAGTAGTCCTCCAGGTGCCAATCAGCCCCAGCATTTT. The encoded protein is CASSPPGANQPQHF.

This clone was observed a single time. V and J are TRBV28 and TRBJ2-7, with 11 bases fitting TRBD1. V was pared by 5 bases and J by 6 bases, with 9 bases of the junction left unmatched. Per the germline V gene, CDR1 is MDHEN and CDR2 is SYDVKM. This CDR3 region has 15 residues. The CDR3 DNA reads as TGTGCCAGCAGTCCGGGACAGGGGGAAAGCATCGAGCAGTACTTC. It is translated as CASSPGQGESIEQYF. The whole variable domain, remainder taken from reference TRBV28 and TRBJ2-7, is DVKVTQSSRYLVKRTGEKVFLECVQDMDHENMFWYRQDPGLGLRLIYFSYDVKMKEKGDIPEGYSVSREKKERFSLILESASTNQTSMYLCASSPGQGESIEQYFGPGTRLTVT.

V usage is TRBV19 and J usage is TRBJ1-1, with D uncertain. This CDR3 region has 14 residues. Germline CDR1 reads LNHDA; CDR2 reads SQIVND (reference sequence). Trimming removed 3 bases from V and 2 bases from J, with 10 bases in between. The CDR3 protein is CASSIWAKNTEAFF. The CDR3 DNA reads TGTGCCAGTAGTATTTGGGCGAAAAACACTGAAGCTTTCTTT.

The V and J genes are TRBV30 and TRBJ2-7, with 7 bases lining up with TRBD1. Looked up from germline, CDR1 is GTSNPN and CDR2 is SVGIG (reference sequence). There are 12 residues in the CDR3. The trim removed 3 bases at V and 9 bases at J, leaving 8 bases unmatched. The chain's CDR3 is CAWSRQGTRQYF. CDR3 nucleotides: TGTGCCTGGAGCAGACAGGGAACCAGGCAGTACTTC.

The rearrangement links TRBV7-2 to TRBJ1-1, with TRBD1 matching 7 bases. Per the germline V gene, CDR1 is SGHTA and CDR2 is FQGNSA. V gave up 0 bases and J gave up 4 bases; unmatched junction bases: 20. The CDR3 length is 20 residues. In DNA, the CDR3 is TGTGCCAGCAGCTTAGCTGCGATTGTGAGGGACAGCGCATGGGTCACTGAAGCTTTCTTT. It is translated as CASSLAAIVRDSAWVTEAFF.

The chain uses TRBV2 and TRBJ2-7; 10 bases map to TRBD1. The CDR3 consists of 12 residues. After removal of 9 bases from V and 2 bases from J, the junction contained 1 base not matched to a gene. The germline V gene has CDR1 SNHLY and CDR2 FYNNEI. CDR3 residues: CARGQGTYEQYF. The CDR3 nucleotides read TGTGCCAGGGGACAGGGGACCTACGAGCAGTACTTC.

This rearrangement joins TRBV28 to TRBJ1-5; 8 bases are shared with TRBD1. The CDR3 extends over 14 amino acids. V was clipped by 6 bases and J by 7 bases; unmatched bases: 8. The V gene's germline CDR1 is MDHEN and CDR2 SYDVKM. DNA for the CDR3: TGTGCCAGCAGCCTGACAGGGGAAACGCAGCCCCAGCATTTT. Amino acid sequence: CASSLTGETQPQHF.

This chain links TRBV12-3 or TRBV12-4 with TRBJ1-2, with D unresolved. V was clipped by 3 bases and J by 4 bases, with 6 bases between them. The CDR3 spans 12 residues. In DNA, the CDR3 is TGTGCCAGCAGTTTTGGCAGCTATGGCTACACCTTC. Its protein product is CASSFGSYGYTF.

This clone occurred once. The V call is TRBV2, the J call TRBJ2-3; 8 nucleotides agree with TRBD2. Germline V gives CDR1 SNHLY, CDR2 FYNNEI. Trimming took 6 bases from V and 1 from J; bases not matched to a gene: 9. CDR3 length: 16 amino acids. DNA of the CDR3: TGTGCCAGCAGCCGTGGGCTTAGCGGGGGCACAGATACGCAGTATTTT. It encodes CASSRGLSGGTDTQYF.

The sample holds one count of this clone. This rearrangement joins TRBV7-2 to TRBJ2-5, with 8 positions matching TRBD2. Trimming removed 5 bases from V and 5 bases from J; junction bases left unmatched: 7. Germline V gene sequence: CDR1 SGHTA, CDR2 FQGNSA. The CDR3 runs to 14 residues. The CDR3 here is CASSPWTSPETQYF. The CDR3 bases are TGTGCCAGCAGCCCATGGACTAGCCCCGAGACCCAGTACTTC.

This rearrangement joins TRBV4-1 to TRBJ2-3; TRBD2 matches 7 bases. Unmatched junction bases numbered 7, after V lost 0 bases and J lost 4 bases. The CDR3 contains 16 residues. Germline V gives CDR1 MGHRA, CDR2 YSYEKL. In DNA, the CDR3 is TGCGCCAGCAGCCAAGACGGTCCGCTAGCGGCAGATACGCAGTATTTT. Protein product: CASSQDGPLAADTQYF.

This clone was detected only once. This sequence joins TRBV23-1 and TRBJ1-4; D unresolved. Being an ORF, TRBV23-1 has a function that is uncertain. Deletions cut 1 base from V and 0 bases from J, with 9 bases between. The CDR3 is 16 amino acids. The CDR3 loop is CASSQYLGATNEKLFF. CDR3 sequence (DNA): TGCGCCAGCAGTCAATACTTGGGAGCAACTAATGAAAAACTGTTTTTT.